Listed here are 30 T cell receptor beta chains from one sample, sequenced in a study of T-cell reconstitution after alpha-beta-depleted transplantation in children. For TCRbeta, the library was prepared with unique molecular identifiers. In TCRdb, the PCR reads were re-called with MiXCR into one record per CDR3 protein. The sample holds 450,000 to 550,000 distinct CDR3 sequences, approximately 10% seen once. Sequences were derived from PBMCs, mostly from graft donor cells, sampled 180 days after TCRalphabeta/CD19-depleted stem cell transplant. These TCRs come from a female patient aged 2-9 years who had a stem cell transplant for aplastic anemia, so the T cells may come from the graft donor.

This clonotype was detected a few times. For the CDR3, the DNA is TGTGCCAGCAGCTTAGGACGACTAGCGGGAGGAGCAGATACGCAGTATTTT. This translates into CASSLGRLAGGADTQYF. The chain recombines TRBV7-2 with TRBJ2-3; 13 bases line up with TRBD2. J lost 4 bases, V lost 1 base, and 5 bases had no gene match. The CDR3 sequence is 17 residues long. Germline V gene sequence: CDR1 SGHTA, CDR2 FQGNSA.

This clonotype was observed a few times. The chain combines TRBV11-3 with TRBJ2-3, with TRBD2 matching over 7 bases. This CDR3 comprises 16 residues. Trimming took 7 bases from V and 4 from J; bases not matched to a gene: 14. CDR1 and CDR2 (germline): SGHNT, YENEEA. The CDR3 reads CASNALSGGSADTQYF. Written as DNA, the CDR3 is TGTGCCAGCAACGCCCTTAGTGGCGGGAGCGCAGATACGCAGTATTTT.

V gene TRBV2 combines with J gene TRBJ2-1, with D hard to call. Looked up from germline, CDR1 is SNHLY and CDR2 is FYNNEI. Trimming removed 2 bases from V and 4 bases from J, with 15 bases in between. The CDR3 is made up of 16 amino acids. This CDR3 reads CASSELFAVLYNEQFF. In DNA, the CDR3 is TGTGCCAGCAGTGAACTGTTTGCGGTACTATACAATGAGCAGTTCTTC.

This clonotype has only a few counts. This rearrangement joins TRBV5-1 to TRBJ2-1; D not certain. Trimming removed 0 bases from V and 8 bases from J, with 18 bases in between. The CDR3 contains 16 residues. The germline gives CDR1 SGHRS, CDR2 YFSETQ. CDR3 bases: TGCGCCAGCAGCTTGGCCCTAGGAATCCTCATAGATGAGCAGTTCTTC. Translated, it gives CASSLALGILIDEQFF.

V usage is TRBV6-2 or TRBV6-3 and J usage is TRBJ2-1, with TRBD2 matching 11 bases. J gave up 0 bases and V 6 bases, and 19 bases lay outside the gene matches. There are 21 residues in the CDR3. CDR1 is MNHEY and CDR2 is SVGEGT in the germline V gene. Here the CDR3 reads CASSSGTRLAGPSASYNEQFF. The DNA of the CDR3 is TGTGCCAGCAGCTCTGGGACTCGACTAGCGGGACCCTCCGCCTCCTACAATGAGCAGTTCTTC.

The chain couples TRBV6-1 to TRBJ2-2, with TRBD2 identical over 9 bases. The CDR3 loop spans 15 amino acids. The germline CDR1 and CDR2 sequences are MNHNS and SASEGT. J gave up 4 bases and V 8 bases, and 8 bases lay outside the gene matches. Here the CDR3 reads CASWASGIFTGELFF. The DNA of the CDR3 is TGTGCCAGCTGGGCTAGCGGGATATTCACCGGGGAGCTGTTTTTT.

The V call is TRBV12-3 or TRBV12-4, the J call TRBJ1-4; TRBD1 matches 8 bases. V lost 6 bases and J lost 7; bases outside the gene matches: 13. The CDR3 sequence is 16 residues long. CDR3 residues: CASSPPPDRAPEKLFF. CDR3 coding DNA: TGTGCCAGCAGCCCGCCACCGGACAGGGCCCCTGAAAAACTGTTTTTT.

This chain uses TRBV5-6 with TRBJ2-5; D may match TRBD1 or TRBD2 (5 bases each). CDR1 is SGHDT and CDR2 is YYEEEE in the germline V gene. Trimming left V 1 base short and J 4 bases short, with 20 bases between. The length of the CDR3 is 17 residues. The CDR3 DNA is TGTGCCAGCAGCTTGTTCTTGCGGACAAAAGGGAGAGAGACCCAGTACTTC. This gives the protein CASSLFLRTKGRETQYF.

This clonotype occurred a few times. This rearrangement joins TRBV29-1 to TRBJ1-2, with D possibly matching TRBD1 (6 bases). The CDR3 contains 13 residues. V gave up 6 bases and J gave up 5 bases, with 16 bases separating them. The germline CDR1 and CDR2 sequences are SQVTM and ANQGSEA. CDR3 nucleotides: TGCAGCGTCGAGCCCCGGGGGCTTTATGGCTACACCTTC. This gives the protein CSVEPRGLYGYTF.

The sample holds a few counts of this clonotype. This rearrangement joins TRBV15 to TRBJ2-5; TRBD1 is a possible D gene (6 bases). The length of the CDR3 is 15 residues. Germline V CDR1 and CDR2: LNHNV, YYDKDF (reference sequence). Trimming pared 1 base from V and 4 bases from J, leaving 13 bases between. The CDR3 reads CATSRAGTSLETQYF. DNA of the CDR3: TGTGCCACCAGCAGAGCGGGGACATCCTTAGAGACCCAGTACTTC. The entire variable domain, with the rest obtained from reference TRBV15 and TRBJ2-5, is as follows: DAMVIQNPRYQVTQFGKPVTLSCSQTLNHNVMYWYQQKSSQAPKLLFHYYDKDFNNEADTPDNFQSRRPNTSFCFLDIRSPGLGDTAMYLCATSRAGTSLETQYFGPGTRLLVL.

This clonotype appeared many times. The CDR3 region is CAIRKTGTSGGGEQFF. In DNA, the CDR3 is TGTGCCATCAGAAAAACCGGGACTAGCGGTGGGGGTGAGCAGTTCTTC. The gene calls are TRBV10-3 and TRBJ2-1; 11 nucleotides agree with TRBD2. J lost 9 bases, V lost 6 bases, and 13 bases had no gene match. CDR3 size: 16 residues. CDR1 is ENHRY and CDR2 is SYGVKD in the germline V gene.

The sample holds a few counts of this clonotype. The rearrangement uses TRBV20-1 and TRBJ2-7; 7 bases agree with TRBD1. CDR3 length: 14 amino acids. The germline V gene encodes CDR1 DFQATT and CDR2 SNEGSKA (reference sequence). V gave up 6 bases and J gave up 3 bases; unmatched junction bases: 11. DNA for the CDR3: TGCAGTGCCCGCCACGTCCGGGACAGCTACGAGCAGTACTTC. Translating gives CSARHVRDSYEQYF.

This clonotype was counted a few times. The chain carries TRBV11-3 and TRBJ2-5, with 12 bases lining up with TRBD2. The V and J ends lost 6 bases and 1 base, in that order; junction bases with no gene match: 3. Germline V gives CDR1 SGHNT, CDR2 YENEEA. The CDR3 loop spans 15 amino acids. The CDR3 loop reads CASRGTSGLQETQYF. The CDR3 DNA reads TGTGCCAGCAGAGGGACTAGCGGGCTCCAAGAGACCCAGTACTTC.

With respect to this clonotype: Relative to the germline gene, one junction end is altered; a read error may explain this. The chain carries TRBV29-1 and TRBJ2-1; TRBD2 aligns across 7 bases. This CDR3 has 15 amino acids. Germline V lookup: CDR1 SQVTM, CDR2 ANQGSEA. CDR3 protein: CSAESRAQGRDEQFF. As DNA, the CDR3 is TGCAGCGCTGAATCCCGGGCCCAAGGGAGGGATGAGCAGTTCTTC.

This clonotype was seen a handful of times. The chain combines TRBV7-2 with TRBJ2-2; D may be TRBD2 (5 bases). Between the trimmed V and J ends, which lost 3 bases and 6 bases, there was a span of 14 bases. The germline CDR1 and CDR2 sequences are SGHTA and FQGNSA. The CDR3 has 15 amino acids. The CDR3 spells CASSFYLKGAGELFF. For the CDR3, the DNA is TGTGCCAGCAGCTTCTACCTTAAGGGAGCCGGGGAGCTGTTTTTT. Full variable domain (missing parts from reference TRBV7-2 and TRBJ2-2): GAGVSQSPSNKVTEKGKDVELRCDPISGHTALYWYRQSLGQGLEFLIYFQGNSAPDKSGLPSDRFSAERTGGSVSTLTIQRTQQEDSAVYLCASSFYLKGAGELFFGEGSRLTVL.

In its sample, this clonotype was seen a few times. CDR3 residues: CASSLGSQGGKSEAFF. CDR3 DNA: TGCGCCAGCAGCTTGGGTTCGCAGGGCGGGAAAAGTGAAGCTTTCTTT. The rearrangement uses TRBV5-1 and TRBJ1-1, with D possibly matching TRBD1 (5 bases). The CDR3 covers 16 residues. Germline CDR1 is SGHRS and CDR2 is YFSETQ. Trimming removed 0 bases at V and 7 bases at J, with 19 bases between.

Many counts were recorded for this clonotype. J is TRBJ1-1 and V is TRBV6-1; possibly TRBD1 for D (5 bases). The CDR3 totals 13 residues. V was trimmed by 6 bases and J by 3 bases, leaving 11 bases between them. The germline gives CDR1 MNHNS, CDR2 SASEGT. The CDR3, as DNA: TGTGCCAGCAGCATTCGGGGCGACACTGAAGCTTTCTTT. It translates to CASSIRGDTEAFF.

The rearrangement joins TRBV4-3 to TRBJ2-3; 7 positions agree with TRBD2. Germline V gene sequence: CDR1 LGHNA, CDR2 YSLEER. V lost 3 bases to trimming and J lost 7 bases; unmatched junction nucleotides: 7. The CDR3 totals 14 residues. CDR3 amino acids: CASSQSGTTHTQYF. Here the CDR3 DNA reads TGCGCCAGCAGCCAGAGCGGGACCACTCATACGCAGTATTTT.

This clonotype has a handful of counts. V usage is TRBV4-1 and J usage is TRBJ1-1; unclear D gene. Trimming removed 3 bases from V and 1 base from J, with 3 bases in between. The germline CDR1 and CDR2 sequences are MGHRA and YSYEKL. The CDR3 is made up of 12 amino acids. CDR3 loop: CASSHENTEAFF. In nucleotides, the CDR3 is TGCGCCAGCAGCCACGAGAACACTGAAGCTTTCTTT.

DNA of the CDR3: TGTGCCAGCAGCCCATCGACAAGGTACTACAATGAGCAGTTCTTC. It codes for CASSPSTRYYNEQFF. V is TRBV7-9 and J is TRBJ2-1, with unresolved D. There are 15 residues in the CDR3. V dropped 5 bases and J dropped 3 bases, with 14 bases sitting between them. The germline V gene has CDR1 SEHNR and CDR2 FQNEAQ (reference sequence).

The J gene is TRBJ1-1, the V gene TRBV9; D perhaps matches TRBD1 (6 bases). CDR3 size: 17 residues. Trimming cost V 2 bases and J 0 bases, with 17 bases left between them. Germline CDR1 SGDLS, CDR2 YYNGEE. CDR3 bases: TGTGCCAGCAGCGTTGTCGGAACAGGGACAATGAACACTGAAGCTTTCTTT. It specifies CASSVVGTGTMNTEAFF.

This clonotype came up a few times. The rearrangement uses TRBV28 and TRBJ1-2; TRBD1 is a possible D gene (6 bases). This CDR3 has 12 amino acids. The V gene's germline CDR1 is MDHEN and CDR2 SYDVKM. V lost 5 bases to trimming and J lost 8 bases, with 12 bases between them. The CDR3 protein is CASSTGTLGYTF. In DNA form, the CDR3 reads TGTGCCAGCAGTACCGGGACATTGGGCTACACCTTC.

V is TRBV25-1 and J is TRBJ2-7; 10 bases align to TRBD2. The length of the CDR3 is 17 residues. Germline V gives CDR1 MGHDK, CDR2 SYGVNS. Losses at the gene ends were 6 bases for V and 1 base for J; bases not matched to a gene: 12. The CDR3 DNA reads TGTGCCAGCAGGGGGGGGCCTACTAGCGGGAAATCCTACGAGCAGTACTTC. Encoded protein: CASRGGPTSGKSYEQYF.

This chain uses TRBV10-2 with TRBJ2-1; 9 positions match TRBD1. Losses at the gene ends were 6 bases for V and 9 bases for J; bases not matched to a gene: 12. The CDR3 sequence is 15 residues long. Per germline, CDR1 WSHSY and CDR2 SAAADI. The CDR3 DNA follows: TGCGCCAGCAGGGACCCGGGACAGGGTCGAAGTGAGCAGTTCTTC. Protein sequence: CASRDPGQGRSEQFF.

This clonotype was seen more than once but under ten times. This chain connects TRBV24-1 to TRBJ2-5, with D possibly matching TRBD1 (6 bases). CDR1 is KGHDR and CDR2 is SFDVKD in the germline V gene. The CDR3 totals 14 residues. V was cut by 4 bases and J by 3 bases, with 11 bases left in between. CDR3 in amino acids: CATSERGYEETQYF. In DNA form, the CDR3 reads TGTGCCACCAGTGAAAGGGGGTATGAAGAGACCCAGTACTTC.

This clonotype was seen a handful of times. This chain uses TRBV20-1 with TRBJ2-5, with 9 bases aligning to TRBD1. The V gene's germline CDR1 is DFQATT and CDR2 SNEGSKA (reference sequence). Trimming cost V 0 bases and J 4 bases; bases outside gene matches: 6. There are 15 residues in the CDR3. For the CDR3, the DNA is TGCAGTGCTAGAGATCCCAACAGGGGGCGAGAGACCCAGTACTTC. This sequence encodes CSARDPNRGRETQYF.

This clonotype was picked up many times. The chain carries TRBV29-1 and TRBJ2-3; D unresolved. The V gene lost 4 bases and the J gene lost 6 bases, with 26 bases spanning the gap. Germline V lookup: CDR1 SQVTM, CDR2 ANQGSEA. The CDR3 has 17 amino acids. CDR3 amino acids: CSVAAVRDHSYTDTQYF. CDR3 sequence (DNA): TGCAGCGTTGCGGCCGTCCGAGATCACTCCTATACGGATACGCAGTATTTT.

The table lists this clonotype with a few counts. The chain uses TRBV9 and TRBJ2-1; either TRBD1 or TRBD2 may supply D (5 bases each). Germline CDR1 SGDLS, CDR2 YYNGEE. V was shortened by 2 bases and J by 5 bases, with 14 bases between the two germline ends. The CDR3 is 15 residues long. CDR3: CASSVPGPLDNEQFF. The CDR3 DNA sequence: TGTGCCAGCAGCGTGCCGGGACCACTAGACAATGAGCAGTTCTTC.

The chain links TRBV24-1 to TRBJ2-4, with D perhaps being TRBD1 or TRBD2 (5 bases each). The CDR3 spans 14 residues. V was pared by 2 bases and J by 4 bases, with 8 bases between. Germline V gene data show CDR1 as KGHDR and CDR2 as SFDVKD. The CDR3, as DNA: TGTGCCACCAGTGATTCGGGACGGAAAAACATTCAGTACTTC. Protein: CATSDSGRKNIQYF.

The V gene is TRBV28, the J gene TRBJ2-3, with D uncertain. Germline values: CDR1 MDHEN, CDR2 SYDVKM. The CDR3 has 14 residues. The germline V and J ends were trimmed by 5 bases and 7 bases, with 16 bases remaining between them. CDR3 bases: TGTGCCAGCAGTACATACACGGCCAGGTATACGCAGTATTTT. It is translated as CASSTYTARYTQYF.